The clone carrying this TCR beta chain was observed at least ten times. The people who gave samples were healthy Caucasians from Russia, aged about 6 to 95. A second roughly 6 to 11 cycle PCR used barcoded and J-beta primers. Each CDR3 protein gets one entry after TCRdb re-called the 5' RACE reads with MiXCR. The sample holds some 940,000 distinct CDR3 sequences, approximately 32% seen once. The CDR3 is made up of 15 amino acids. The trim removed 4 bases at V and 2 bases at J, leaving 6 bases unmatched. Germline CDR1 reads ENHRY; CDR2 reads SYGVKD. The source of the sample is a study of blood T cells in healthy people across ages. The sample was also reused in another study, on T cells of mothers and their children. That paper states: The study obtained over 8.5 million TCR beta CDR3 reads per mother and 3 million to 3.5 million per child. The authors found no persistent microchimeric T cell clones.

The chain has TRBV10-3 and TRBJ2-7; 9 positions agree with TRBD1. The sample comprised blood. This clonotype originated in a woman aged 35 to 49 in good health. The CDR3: CAISGWTGETYEQYF. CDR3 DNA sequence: TGTGCCATCAGTGGCTGGACAGGGGAGACCTACGAGCAGTACTTC.